The clone carrying this TCR beta chain has just a few counts. These data are taken from a study of T cells in lung cancer brain metastases. Patients had either synchronous oligometastatic disease or delayed solitary brain metastasis recurrence. Generated by immunoSEQ multiplex PCR, the TCRdb table keeps only in-frame clones and is missing some. The sample has several thousand clones, 80% to 90% seen once. Per germline, CDR1 SNHLY and CDR2 FYNNEI. This CDR3 is built from 13 residues. Unmatched junction bases numbered 5, after V lost 3 bases and J lost 9 bases. The sequence derives from a man in his fifties with non-small cell lung cancer. Sequencing was carried out using tumor tissue from the primary lung tumor. V usage is TRBV2 and J usage is TRBJ2-3; 8 bases line up with TRBD1. CDR3 loop: CASSDSGGVTQYF. CDR3 nucleotide sequence: TGTGCCAGCAGTGACTCAGGGGGCGTGACGCAGTATTTT.